The following is a T cell receptor beta chain sequence with its context. Antigen unknown. The data stem from a study of T cell repertoires in cytomegalovirus infection. TCRdb re-analysed the reads in MiXCR, keeping a single row per CDR3 protein. This sample yields hundreds of thousands of distinct CDR3 sequences, of which 20% to 25% are seen a single time; 6.5% to 10% belongs to the top ten. Study-level findings and limits: Cumulated frequencies of public TCR beta families served to identify carriers of CMV plus the relevant HLA. CMV-specific HLA-C-restricted TCR beta clonotypes dominated the ex vivo response.

The V gene's germline CDR1 is DFQATT and CDR2 SNEGSKA (reference sequence). With 1 base clipped from V and 0 bases from J, the junction kept 9 bases outside the gene matches. CDR3 length: 17 amino acids. The TCR sequence derives from a human donor in good health (CMV status not recorded). Some clones in this sample may be carry-over from other donors' samples. Sequences were obtained from CD8+ T cells from PBMCs. This chain uses TRBV20-1 with TRBJ2-7; 10 nucleotides match TRBD2. CDR3 in amino acids: CSARGPSGGASSYEQYF. CDR3 coding DNA: TGCAGTGCTAGAGGTCCCAGCGGGGGGGCCAGCTCCTACGAGCAGTACTTC.